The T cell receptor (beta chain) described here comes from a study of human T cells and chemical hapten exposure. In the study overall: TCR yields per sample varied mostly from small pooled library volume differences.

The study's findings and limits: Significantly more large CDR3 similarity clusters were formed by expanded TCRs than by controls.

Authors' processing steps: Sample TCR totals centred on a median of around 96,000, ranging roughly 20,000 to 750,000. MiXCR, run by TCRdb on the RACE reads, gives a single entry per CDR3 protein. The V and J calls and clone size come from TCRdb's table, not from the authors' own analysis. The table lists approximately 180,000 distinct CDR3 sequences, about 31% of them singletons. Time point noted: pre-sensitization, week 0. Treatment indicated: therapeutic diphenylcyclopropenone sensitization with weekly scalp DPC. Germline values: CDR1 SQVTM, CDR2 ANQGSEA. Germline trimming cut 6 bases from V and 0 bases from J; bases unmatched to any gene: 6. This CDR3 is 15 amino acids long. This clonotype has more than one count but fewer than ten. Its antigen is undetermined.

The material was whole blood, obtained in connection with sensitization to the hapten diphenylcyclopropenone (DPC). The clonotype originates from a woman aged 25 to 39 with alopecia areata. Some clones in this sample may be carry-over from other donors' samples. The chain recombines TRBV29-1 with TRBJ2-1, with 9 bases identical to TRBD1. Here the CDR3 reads CSVDRGAFSYNEQFF. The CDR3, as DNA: TGCAGCGTAGACAGGGGGGCTTTCTCCTACAATGAGCAGTTCTTC.